These 32 T cell receptor beta chains came from one sample sequenced in a study of CD8+CD57+ T cells in acquired aplastic anemia. Profiling that covered TCR beta VDJ and CDR3 relied on genomic DNA as its template. From the reads, TCRdb called clonotypes with MiXCR, one entry per CDR3 protein. The sample includes about 420,000 distinct CDR3 sequences, about two thirds of them seen just once. Material for sequencing was sorted CD4+, CD8+, or CD8+CD57+ T cells (not recorded which) from PBMCs. Every receptor here comes from a human donor in good health, serving as a control.

A note on this clonotype: No conserved phenylalanine or tryptophan is present at the end of the CDR3, so a read error is the likely explanation. It is unclear where the CDR3 begins or ends on the DNA, so no DNA is shown, and the CDR3 is as TCRdb lists it. The chain uses TRBV10-3 and TRBJ2-7; the table's D gene call, TRBD1, was not cross checked with the DNA. In germline, CDR1 is ENHRY, CDR2 SYGVKD. A total of 14 residues make up the CDR3, ends included. The CDR3 reads CAIRKGGDGYTLGS.

The chain couples TRBV9 to TRBJ2-7, with D maybe TRBD2 (5 bases). The germline gives CDR1 SGDLS, CDR2 YYNGEE. The V end lost 2 bases, the J end lost 9 bases, and 15 bases lay between the germline ends. The CDR3 has 13 amino acids. The CDR3 sequence: CASSVATGCVQYV. CDR3 nucleotide sequence: TGTGCCAGCAGCGTGGCTACGGGGTGCGTGCAGTACGTC.

This clonotype was seen at least ten times. The V and J genes are TRBV6-2 or TRBV6-3 and TRBJ2-7; TRBD2 matches 7 bases. This CDR3 comprises 13 residues. In germline, CDR1 is MNHEY, CDR2 SVGEGT. V dropped 7 bases and J dropped 0; count of bases not matched to a gene: 3. The CDR3 loop is CASTGGGSYEQYF. The DNA of the CDR3 is TGTGCCAGCACGGGAGGAGGCTCCTACGAGCAGTACTTC.

Comment on this clonotype: The junction and the germline gene differ at one end; a read error may be behind it. The chain is built from TRBV5-1 and TRBJ1-5, with a weak D call TRBD1 (6 bases). From germline, CDR1 is SGHRS and CDR2 YFSETQ. The CDR3 runs to 14 residues. The CDR3 is CASTGGTGAQPQHF. CDR3 bases: TGTGCCAGCACCGGGGGCACGGGCGCTCAGCCCCAGCATTTT. The whole variable domain, filled in from reference TRBV5-1 and TRBJ1-5, reads KAGVTQTPRYLIKTRGQQVTLSCSPISGHRSVSWYQQTPGQGLQFLFEYFSETQRNKGNFPGRFSGRQFSNSRSEMNVSTLELGDSALYLCASTGGTGAQPQHFGDGTRLSIL.

This clonotype was seen repeatedly, ten times or more. This chain links TRBV19 with TRBJ1-2; D not resolved. CDR1 and CDR2 (germline): LNHDA, SQIVND (reference sequence). The CDR3 covers 13 residues. V was clipped by 1 base and J by 3 bases, with 6 bases between them. The CDR3 coding sequence is TGTGCCAGTAGTATAGCTGGGGACTATGGCTACACCTTC. The encoded protein is CASSIAGDYGYTF.

In regard to this clonotype: A much bigger clone sits one base away, suggesting this may be a read error. No conserved phenylalanine or tryptophan ends this CDR3, so it is likely a read error. The chain employs TRBV4-3 and TRBJ1-4, with TRBD1 matching 8 bases. V shed 1 base, J shed 10 bases, and the junction held 11 bases outside the gene matches. This CDR3 region has 16 residues. From germline, CDR1 is LGHNA and CDR2 YSLEER. The CDR3 sequence is CASSQGLNTGGGKLFY. Written as DNA, the CDR3 is TGCGCCAGCAGCCAAGGACTAAACACAGGGGGTGGAAAACTGTTTTAT.

As to this clonotype: Lacking the conserved final phenylalanine or tryptophan, this CDR3 likely reflects a read error. No DNA is shown, since the ends of the CDR3 on it are uncertain; the CDR3 is the one TCRdb lists. The chain has TRBV7-9 and TRBJ2-1; the table assigns TRBD1, which was not confirmed against the DNA. From its first to its last residue, the CDR3 has 13 amino acids. The germline V gene encodes CDR1 SEHNR and CDR2 FQNEAQ (reference sequence). This CDR3 reads CASTGKGPSTSGQ.

Worth noting for this clonotype: A read error may be the cause here, since a much bigger clone is one base away. The chain employs TRBV12-3 or TRBV12-4 and TRBJ2-7; D may match TRBD1 or TRBD2 (5 bases each). There are 15 residues in the CDR3. Trimming pared 6 bases from V and 2 bases from J, leaving 17 bases between. CDR3 residues: CASSSNRVGAYEQYF. CDR3 DNA: TGTGCCAGCAGCTCTAATAGGGTGGGGGCCTACGAGCAGTACTTC.

The rearrangement links TRBV7-6 to TRBJ1-1; D perhaps matches TRBD1 (6 bases). From germline, CDR1 is SGHVS and CDR2 FNYEAQ. The CDR3 loop spans 15 amino acids. Trimming pared 3 bases from V and 6 bases from J, leaving 17 bases between. This CDR3 reads CASSFCGTLVSEAFF. CDR3 DNA sequence: TGTGCCAGCAGCTTCTGCGGGACACTCGTCTCTGAAGCTTTCTTT.

The gene calls are TRBV9 and TRBJ1-2, with 8 bases fitting TRBD1. The V segment lost 4 bases and the J segment 6 bases; nucleotides outside the gene matches: 8. The germline V gene encodes CDR1 SGDLS and CDR2 YYNGEE. This CDR3 is 14 amino acids long. The CDR3 nucleotides read TGTGCCAGCAGCCAGCGACAGGGGTCCCATGGCTACACCTTC. This encodes CASSQRQGSHGYTF.

A word on this clonotype: At one end, the junction sequence differs from germline, possibly due to a read error. This chain links TRBV5-4 with TRBJ2-3; 10 nucleotides match TRBD1. The CDR3 is made up of 16 amino acids. CDR1 and CDR2 (germline): SGHNT, YYREEE (reference sequence). The CDR3 region has the DNA TGCGCCAGCCGACAGGGGGCAGCGGGGAACACAGATACGCAGTATTTT. As protein: CASRQGAAGNTDTQYF.

Details on this clonotype: The missing conserved phenylalanine or tryptophan at the end of this CDR3 makes a read error likely. It is unclear where the CDR3 begins or ends on the DNA, so no DNA is shown, and the CDR3 is as TCRdb lists it. This chain joins TRBV10-3 and TRBJ1-5. The CDR3 is 14 residues long, counting both termini. Germline CDR1 reads ENHRY; CDR2 reads SYGVKD. CDR3 region: CAISLCTSGQPEHY.

This clonotype has ten or more counts. The rearrangement links TRBV19 to TRBJ1-1; 8 nucleotides match TRBD1. CDR1 and CDR2 from the germline V gene are LNHDA and SQIVND (reference sequence). J gave up 4 bases and V 11 bases, and 12 bases lay outside the gene matches. The CDR3 length is 14 residues. CDR3 region: CAVRGGRGLTEAFF. Written as DNA, the CDR3 is TGTGCCGTCCGGGGAGGCAGGGGGCTCACTGAAGCTTTCTTT.

A note on this clonotype: The germline gene is not matched at one end of the junction; a read error may be the cause. The gene calls are TRBV9 and TRBJ2-5, with D possibly being TRBD1 or TRBD2 (5 bases each). From germline, CDR1 is SGDLS and CDR2 YYNGEE. The CDR3 length is 12 residues. This CDR3 is CASSFGPGQGVF. CDR3 nucleotides: TGTGCCAGCAGCTTCGGTCCGGGGCAGGGTGTCTTC.

The chain employs TRBV10-2 and TRBJ2-3, with D possibly matching TRBD2 (6 bases). The ends were cut back, 3 bases at V and 4 bases at J, with 8 bases in the middle. Looked up from germline, CDR1 is WSHSY and CDR2 is SAAADI. The CDR3 is made up of 13 amino acids. The CDR3 loop is CASSDGSPDTQYF. Here the CDR3 DNA reads TGCGCCAGCAGTGACGGGAGTCCAGATACGCAGTATTTT.

This chain links TRBV5-5 with TRBJ1-6; TRBD1 matches 8 bases. Losses at the gene ends were 4 bases for V and 8 bases for J; bases not matched to a gene: 11. The CDR3 length is 16 residues. Germline V lookup: CDR1 SGHKS, CDR2 YYEKEE (reference sequence). CDR3 loop: CASSRDRGGAYSPLHF. The CDR3 nucleotides read TGTGCCAGCAGCCGAGACAGGGGCGGGGCTTATTCACCCCTCCACTTT.

In its sample, this clonotype was seen once. This chain connects TRBV7-2 to TRBJ2-3; TRBD1 aligns across 10 bases. Germline CDR1 is SGHTA and CDR2 is FQGNSA. Trimming at V came to 5 bases and at J to 11 bases, leaving 13 bases not matched to a gene. The CDR3 is 15 amino acids. CDR3: CASSRDRGPYNEQYF. Here the CDR3 DNA reads TGTGCCAGCAGCCGGGACAGGGGCCCCTACAATGAGCAGTATTTT.

V gene TRBV6-5 combines with J gene TRBJ2-1; 7 bases match TRBD2. This CDR3 region has 17 residues. With 6 bases clipped from V and 3 bases from J, the junction kept 14 bases outside the gene matches. Per germline, CDR1 MNHEY and CDR2 SVGAGI. CDR3 DNA sequence: TGTGCCAGCAGGGCCCCGGGGGGAGGACGGGACTACAATGAGCAGTTCTTC. Translation gives CASRAPGGGRDYNEQFF.

As for this clonotype: In this CDR3 the conserved last residue, phenylalanine or tryptophan, is missing, so a read error is likely. The DNA is left out, because the CDR3 cannot be placed on it with certainty; the CDR3 is given as TCRdb lists it. The genes are TRBV7-2 and TRBJ2-7. The CDR3 contains 12 residues when both ends are counted. Germline CDR1 SGHTA, CDR2 FQGNSA. CDR3 protein: CASSQEKVVSTD.

V usage is TRBV20-1 and J usage is TRBJ2-7; no reliable D call. The V gene lost 3 bases and the J gene lost 3 bases, with 6 bases spanning the gap. Germline-derived CDR1 and CDR2 are DFQATT and SNEGSKA (reference sequence). This CDR3 has 11 amino acids. CDR3 nucleotides: TGCAGTGCTAGGCACGGCTACGAGCAGTACTTC. The encoded protein is CSARHGYEQYF.

There are many counts of this clonotype. The chain joins TRBV20-1 to TRBJ1-5; weak D call: TRBD1 (5 bases). V lost 3 bases and J 5 bases, leaving 8 bases between the germline ends. The CDR3 loop spans 12 amino acids. The germline CDR1 and CDR2 sequences are DFQATT and SNEGSKA (reference sequence). The CDR3 loop is CSASGGDQPQHF. The CDR3 DNA follows: TGCAGTGCTAGCGGGGGTGATCAGCCCCAGCATTTT.

As regards this clonotype: Given the absence of the conserved phenylalanine or tryptophan at the CDR3 end, a read error is likely. Because the CDR3's place on the DNA is in doubt, the DNA is left out and the CDR3 is given as listed by TCRdb. The rearrangement uses TRBV7-9 and TRBJ1-6; the listed D gene, TRBD1, was not tested against the DNA. Germline CDR1 SEHNR, CDR2 FQNEAQ (reference sequence). The CDR3 has 13 residues if both end residues are counted. The CDR3 reads CASSRTLQDRDNQ.

This clonotype has a handful of counts. The V and J genes are TRBV29-1 and TRBJ2-7, with D perhaps assigned TRBD1 or TRBD2 (5 bases each). The germline V gene encodes CDR1 SQVTM and CDR2 ANQGSEA. The CDR3 consists of 13 residues. The V end lost 6 bases, the J end lost 5 bases, and 17 bases lay between the germline ends. CDR3 nucleotide sequence: TGCAGCGTCGTGGCCGGGGACCGAGACGAGCAGTACTTC. This gives the protein CSVVAGDRDEQYF.

Concerning this clonotype itself: Relative to the germline gene, one junction end is altered; a read error may explain this. The chain carries TRBV20-1 and TRBJ1-3, with no clear D. The length of the CDR3 is 13 residues. In germline, CDR1 is DFQATT, CDR2 SNEGSKA (reference sequence). The CDR3 loop is CSARKNSGNTIHF. The CDR3 coding sequence is TGCAGTGCCAGAAAGAACTCTGGAAACACCATACATTTT.

The V gene is TRBV5-4, the J gene TRBJ1-1, with D maybe TRBD1 (6 bases). The CDR3 runs to 15 residues. Looked up from germline, CDR1 is SGHNT and CDR2 is YYREEE (reference sequence). The germline V and J ends were trimmed by 4 bases and 5 bases, with 18 bases remaining between them. The CDR3: CASSGGAQGGTEAFF. DNA of the CDR3: TGTGCCAGCAGCGGGGGGGCACAGGGCGGGACTGAAGCTTTCTTT. Together with reference TRBV5-4 and TRBJ1-1, the CDR3 gives the full variable domain: ETGVTQSPTHLIKTRGQQVTLRCSSQSGHNTVSWYQQALGQGPQFIFQYYREEENGRGNFPPRFSGLQFPNYSSELNVNALELDDSALYLCASSGGAQGGTEAFFGQGTRLTVV.

In its sample, this clonotype was seen a few times. The junction departs from the called germline gene at one end, perhaps through a read error. The rearrangement uses TRBV24-1 and TRBJ2-1; D may match TRBD1 or TRBD2 (6 bases each). This CDR3 region has 16 residues. Per germline, CDR1 KGHDR and CDR2 SFDVKD. For the CDR3, the DNA is TGTGCCACCAGTGATACCCGGGGGCCATCCTATAATGAGCAGTTCTTC. It is translated as CATSDTRGPSYNEQFF.

As concerns this clonotype: A much larger clonotype is one base distant, so this may be a read error. The chain links TRBV6-1 to TRBJ1-1; D remains ambiguous. This CDR3 spans 11 amino acids. In germline, CDR1 is MNHNS, CDR2 SASEGT. V was trimmed by 11 bases and J by 7 bases, leaving 14 bases between them. The CDR3 nucleotides are TGTGCCGGCAATCCCCGTTATGAAGCTTTCTTT. It translates to CAGNPRYEAFF.

As regards this clonotype: At one end, the junction sequence differs from germline, possibly due to a read error. The CDR3 DNA reads as TGTGCCAGCAGCTTGGTGGCAGAAGCCTATTCACCCCTCCACTTT. Translating it yields CASSLVAEAYSPLHF. The V gene is TRBV5-1, the J gene TRBJ1-6, with D unresolved. In germline, CDR1 is SGHRS, CDR2 YFSETQ. There are 15 residues in the CDR3.

The genes are TRBV7-2 and TRBJ1-5, with D hard to call. V gave up 2 bases and J gave up 16 bases, with 24 bases separating them. The CDR3 spans 15 residues. Germline V gene lookup returns CDR1 SGHTA and CDR2 FQGNSA. The CDR3 sequence is CASSLNSLDYGYTHF. The CDR3 bases are TGTGCCAGCAGCTTAAACAGCCTGGACTACGGCTACACCCATTTT.

The chain combines TRBV7-2 with TRBJ2-3; TRBD2 might be the D (6 bases). V was clipped by 5 bases and J by 1 base, with 16 bases between them. This CDR3 region has 16 residues. Germline V lookup: CDR1 SGHTA, CDR2 FQGNSA. The CDR3 sequence is CASSKRGDRGTDTQYF. CDR3 in DNA: TGTGCCAGCAGCAAACGCGGGGACCGTGGCACAGATACGCAGTATTTT.

This sequence joins TRBV20-1 and TRBJ1-6, with 7 bases identical to TRBD1. Germline loops: CDR1 DFQATT, CDR2 SNEGSKA (reference sequence). The V segment lost 0 bases and the J segment 11 bases; nucleotides outside the gene matches: 7. The CDR3 loop spans 14 amino acids. The CDR3 nucleotides read TGCAGTGCTAGAGACGCCGGGACAGCGACACCCCTCCACTTT. Amino acid sequence: CSARDAGTATPLHF.

This rearrangement joins TRBV7-2 to TRBJ1-1; D perhaps matches TRBD1 (5 bases). V lost 5 bases and J 14 bases, leaving 27 bases between the germline ends. There are 15 residues in the CDR3. Germline values: CDR1 SGHTA, CDR2 FQGNSA. CDR3 amino acids: CASSLTSGGTTKGFF. The CDR3 coding sequence is TGTGCCAGCAGCCTGACTAGCGGGGGGACGACCAAAGGGTTCTTT.